This entry lists 18 T cell receptor beta chains sequenced from one sample in a study of blood T cell repertoires in COVID-19. Only in-frame clones appear in the TCRdb table, and some are missing; sequencing was by immunoSEQ multiplex PCR. Of around 82,000 clones listed, 70% to 90% are singletons. The sample taken for sequencing was peripheral blood. These receptors came from a man aged 65 to 79 with active or convalescent COVID-19.

This chain uses TRBV18 with TRBJ1-1; no firm D call. The CDR3 is 15 residues long. V dropped 1 base and J dropped 0 bases, with 9 bases sitting between them. Germline lookup yields CDR1 KGHSH and CDR2 LQKENI. CDR3 protein: CASSPQRHLNTEAFF. The CDR3 DNA reads as TGTGCCAGCTCACCACAAAGACATCTGAACACTGAAGCTTTCTTT.

The chain has TRBV7-2 and TRBJ1-2; no clear D. V lost 5 bases and J 2 bases, leaving 12 bases between the germline ends. The CDR3 length is 14 residues. The germline gives CDR1 SGHTA, CDR2 FQGNSA. As DNA, the CDR3 is TGTGCCAGCAGCCCTTGGGCGGGAAACTATGGCTACACCTTC. This codes for CASSPWAGNYGYTF.

The rearrangement links TRBV7-9 to TRBJ2-7, with 8 nucleotides matching TRBD1. The CDR3 extends over 17 amino acids. J was trimmed by 0 bases and V by 4 bases; bases with no gene match: 11. Germline V gene data show CDR1 as SEHNR and CDR2 as FQNEAQ (reference sequence). The CDR3 reads CASSSTYYTGGSYEQYF. The CDR3 DNA follows: TGTGCCAGCAGCTCCACATATTATACAGGGGGCTCCTACGAGCAGTACTTC.

The rearrangement joins TRBV6-5 to TRBJ2-7; 11 bases map to TRBD2. Losses at the gene ends were 5 bases for V and 2 bases for J; bases not matched to a gene: 2. The CDR3 is made up of 14 amino acids. CDR1 is MNHEY, CDR2 SVGAGI, per germline. The CDR3 sequence: CASSLAGGAYEQYF. In nucleotides, the CDR3 is TGTGCCAGCAGTCTAGCGGGGGGAGCCTACGAGCAGTACTTC.

This chain connects TRBV6-5 to TRBJ2-7, with D uncertain. Trimming pared 7 bases from V and 0 bases from J, leaving 13 bases between. This CDR3 is built from 14 residues. The germline V gene encodes CDR1 MNHEY and CDR2 SVGAGI. CDR3 region: CASMNHHTSYEQYF. The CDR3 DNA is TGTGCCAGCATGAATCACCACACCTCCTACGAGCAGTACTTC.

This chain connects TRBV5-6 to TRBJ1-5; D may be TRBD1 (5 bases). Germline V gene data show CDR1 as SGHDT and CDR2 as YYEEEE. The CDR3 runs to 17 residues. V was pared by 3 bases and J by 0 bases, with 16 bases between. The CDR3: CASSSDGAQYSNQPQHF. CDR3 nucleotides: TGTGCCAGCAGCTCGGATGGGGCCCAATATAGCAATCAGCCCCAGCATTTT.

The chain joins TRBV3-1 (or the pseudogene TRBV3-2) to TRBJ2-1; TRBD1 might be the D (5 bases). Germline CDR1 is LGHDT and CDR2 is YNNKEL (reference sequence). The CDR3 extends over 13 amino acids. Trimming took off 2 bases at V and 8 bases at J, with 10 bases between the two ends. The DNA of the CDR3 is TGTGCCAGCAGCCAAAGCTGGGGCGATGAGCAGTTCTTC. This codes for CASSQSWGDEQFF.

The chain joins TRBV6-6 to TRBJ1-2; 7 bases fit TRBD1. The CDR3 totals 13 residues. The trim removed 6 bases at V and 4 bases at J, leaving 5 bases unmatched. CDR1 MNHNY and CDR2 SVGAGI come from the germline V gene (reference sequence). The CDR3 loop is CASRVHRGYGYTF. The DNA for the CDR3 is TGTGCCAGCAGGGTACACAGGGGCTATGGCTACACCTTC.

V usage is TRBV6-5 and J usage is TRBJ1-2, with a weak D call TRBD1 (6 bases). CDR3 length: 13 amino acids. The V end was cut by 6 bases, the J end by 3 bases, with 11 bases between. The germline gives CDR1 MNHEY, CDR2 SVGAGI. CDR3 residues: CASRRGKDYGYTF. Here the CDR3 DNA reads TGTGCCAGCAGGAGGGGGAAGGACTATGGCTACACCTTC.

The chain has TRBV6-6 and TRBJ2-7; no definite D call. CDR1 MNHNY and CDR2 SVGAGI come from the germline V gene (reference sequence). V lost 7 bases and J lost 3, with 16 bases in between. The CDR3 is 14 amino acids. The CDR3 is CASNLDNDHYEQYF. The CDR3 DNA reads TGTGCCAGCAACCTCGACAACGACCACTACGAGCAGTACTTC.

The chain links TRBV6-2 or TRBV6-3 to TRBJ2-5, with 15 bases lining up with TRBD2. Germline values: CDR1 MNHEY, CDR2 SVGEGT. V shed 4 bases, J shed 5 bases, and the junction held 5 bases outside the gene matches. This CDR3 is 16 amino acids long. CDR3 DNA sequence: TGTGCCAGCAGTTCCGGGACTAGCGGGGGGAGCGAGACCCAGTACTTC. It encodes CASSSGTSGGSETQYF.

The rearrangement links TRBV3-1 (or the pseudogene TRBV3-2) to TRBJ2-1, with TRBD2 identical over 7 bases. CDR1 and CDR2 from the germline V gene are LGHDT and YNNKEL (reference sequence). CDR3 length equals 16 residues. V was clipped by 0 bases and J by 4 bases; unmatched bases: 6. The CDR3 region has the DNA TGTGCCAGCAGCCAAGATCAAGGGACTACATACAATGAGCAGTTCTTC. Its protein product is CASSQDQGTTYNEQFF.

J is TRBJ1-1 and V is TRBV20-1, with D hard to call. Trimming took 5 bases from V and 8 from J, leaving 12 bases between them. The CDR3 loop spans 11 amino acids. Germline CDR1 reads DFQATT; CDR2 reads SNEGSKA (reference sequence). The CDR3 sequence: CSALYISEAFF. The CDR3 region has the DNA TGCAGTGCTCTGTACATATCCGAAGCTTTCTTT.

This sequence joins TRBV4-1 and TRBJ1-2; possibly TRBD1 for D (6 bases). The CDR3 runs 19 residues. CDR1 is MGHRA, CDR2 YSYEKL, per germline. V lost 4 bases, J lost 4 bases, and 28 bases lay in between. The CDR3 spells CASSLTLLQGPRATYGYTF. The CDR3 DNA sequence: TGCGCCAGCAGCCTAACCCTTCTACAGGGCCCCCGTGCAACCTATGGCTACACCTTC.

J is TRBJ2-3 and V is TRBV6-5; a weak D match, TRBD1 (5 bases). Trimming left V 6 bases short and J 4 bases short, with 17 bases between. This CDR3 has 15 residues. Germline V lookup: CDR1 MNHEY, CDR2 SVGAGI. Here the CDR3 DNA reads TGTGCCAGCAGGCCCAGGGCCTGGGTTTCAGATACGCAGTATTTT. It is translated as CASRPRAWVSDTQYF.

The chain is built from TRBV19 and TRBJ2-1, with D maybe TRBD2 (7 bases). Trimming took off 0 bases at V and 10 bases at J, with 10 bases between the two ends. Germline V gene sequence: CDR1 LNHDA, CDR2 SQIVND (reference sequence). The CDR3 has 13 residues. In DNA, the CDR3 is TGTGCCAGTAGTATAGATCGGGGGGCGGAGCAGTTCTTC. Translating it yields CASSIDRGAEQFF.

V usage is TRBV11-3 and J usage is TRBJ2-7; 8 bases align to TRBD2. This CDR3 has 14 amino acids. CDR1 and CDR2 from the germline V gene are SGHNT and YENEEA. Trimming took 4 bases from V and 5 from J; bases not matched to a gene: 7. CDR3 sequence: CASSSGRAQNEQYF. The CDR3 DNA sequence: TGTGCCAGCAGCTCCGGGAGGGCCCAGAACGAGCAGTACTTC.

This clone was counted once. This chain joins TRBV6-5 and TRBJ2-3; TRBD1 aligns across 10 bases. J was trimmed by 1 base and V by 10 bases; bases with no gene match: 8. Germline CDR1 is MNHEY and CDR2 is SVGAGI. This CDR3 spans 15 amino acids. The CDR3 nucleotides are TGTGCCACCCAAACCGGGACAGGGGGCACAGATACGCAGTATTTT. It codes for CATQTGTGGTDTQYF.